The clone carrying this T cell receptor (beta chain) was recorded at least ten times. As for time point: newly diagnosed GD, antithyroid drugs for less than 3 months. After RNA was extracted from PBMCs, the TCR library was made from it. This sample stems from a study of regulatory T cells in long-lasting Graves disease. This CDR3 contains 16 residues. Germline V gives CDR1 MNHEY, CDR2 SMNVEV (reference sequence). The junction had 14 bases not matched to a gene; V was cut back by 4 bases and J by 7 bases. For TCR beta, libraries came from iRepertoire HTBI primers and Arm-PCR of CDR3 regions. TCRdb re-derived calls from the multiplex PCR reads in MiXCR, one entry per CDR3 protein. There are approximately 400,000 distinct CDR3 sequences in the sample; roughly a sixth occur only once, and 22% lies in the top ten.

This TCR was recovered from a female donor with Graves disease. The specimen comprised peripheral blood mononuclear cells (PBMCs), sampled at new diagnosis, from a patient treated with antithyroid drugs. The V call is TRBV27, the J call TRBJ1-2, with 8 nucleotides matching TRBD1. This CDR3 reads CASSWARPGGVGGYTF. CDR3 nucleotides: TGTGCCAGCAGTTGGGCAAGGCCAGGGGGCGTCGGTGGCTACACCTTC.